These 6 T cell receptor beta chains came from one sample sequenced in a study of blood T cell repertoires in COVID-19 (dated by TCRdb to 2019 to 2021). The library was obtained by the immunoSEQ multiplex PCR assay. TCRdb obtained this table from immuneACCESS and retained in-frame rearrangements with V and J assigned. These tables miss some clones; where compared with another copy, unresolved V genes account for less than half of the shortfall, and the remainder is unexplained. The sample profile shows about 300,000 clones; just over 85% of them were found once. The top ten constitute about 10% of the sample. Sequencing input: PBMCs or T cells enriched from blood (not recorded which). These receptors all come from a woman aged 18-29 years who had recovered from COVID-19.

The chain links TRBV27 to TRBJ1-2, with D possibly matching TRBD1 (5 bases). Germline V gives CDR1 MNHEY, CDR2 SMNVEV (reference sequence). CDR3 length equals 14 residues. Trimming stripped 2 bases from V and 1 base from J, with 8 bases between. In DNA form, the CDR3 reads TGTGCCAGCAGTTTAACAGGCTATAACTATGGCTACACCTTC. Protein sequence: CASSLTGYNYGYTF.

The chain couples TRBV6-5 to TRBJ2-5; D possibly corresponds to TRBD1 (6 bases). Germline V CDR1 and CDR2: MNHEY, SVGAGI. Trimming removed 5 bases at V and 5 bases at J, with 18 bases between. The CDR3 runs to 15 residues. CDR3 sequence (DNA): TGTGCCAGCAGTCTTCAATTAGGGGGTCGGGAGACCCAGTACTTC. Protein: CASSLQLGGRETQYF.

This rearrangement joins TRBV5-1 to TRBJ2-5; 8 bases match TRBD1. The CDR3 runs to 15 residues. V lost 4 bases and J lost 0; bases outside the gene matches: 5. CDR1 and CDR2 (germline): SGHRS, YFSETQ. The CDR3 nucleotides read TGCGCCAGCAGCGTCACAGGGGGGTACCAAGAGACCCAGTACTTC. Translated, it gives CASSVTGGYQETQYF.

This clone was counted a single time. The chain uses TRBV5-6 and TRBJ1-5; no clear D gene. This CDR3 region has 14 residues. Trimming took 4 bases from V and 2 from J, leaving 10 bases between them. Germline CDR1 SGHDT, CDR2 YYEEEE. The CDR3 region has the DNA TGTGCCAGCAGCCTGAGGGTAGGCAATCAGCCCCAGCATTTT. This translates into CASSLRVGNQPQHF.

This chain links TRBV6-5 with TRBJ2-2, with unresolved D. The germline V gene has CDR1 MNHEY and CDR2 SVGAGI. V was shortened by 6 bases and J by 4 bases, with 9 bases between the two germline ends. The CDR3 is 13 residues long. The CDR3 nucleotides are TGTGCCAGCAGCCTCAGTTCCACCGGGGAGCTGTTTTTT. Translation gives CASSLSSTGELFF.

Here the CDR3 DNA reads TGTGCCAGCAGACCAGACAGGCTGTTCTACAATGAGCAGTTCTTC. It is translated as CASRPDRLFYNEQFF. V and J are TRBV28 and TRBJ2-1; D may be TRBD1 (6 bases). Trimming shortened V by 6 bases and J by 3 bases, and 15 bases separated the two germline ends. The CDR3 is made up of 15 amino acids. Per the germline V gene, CDR1 is MDHEN and CDR2 is SYDVKM.